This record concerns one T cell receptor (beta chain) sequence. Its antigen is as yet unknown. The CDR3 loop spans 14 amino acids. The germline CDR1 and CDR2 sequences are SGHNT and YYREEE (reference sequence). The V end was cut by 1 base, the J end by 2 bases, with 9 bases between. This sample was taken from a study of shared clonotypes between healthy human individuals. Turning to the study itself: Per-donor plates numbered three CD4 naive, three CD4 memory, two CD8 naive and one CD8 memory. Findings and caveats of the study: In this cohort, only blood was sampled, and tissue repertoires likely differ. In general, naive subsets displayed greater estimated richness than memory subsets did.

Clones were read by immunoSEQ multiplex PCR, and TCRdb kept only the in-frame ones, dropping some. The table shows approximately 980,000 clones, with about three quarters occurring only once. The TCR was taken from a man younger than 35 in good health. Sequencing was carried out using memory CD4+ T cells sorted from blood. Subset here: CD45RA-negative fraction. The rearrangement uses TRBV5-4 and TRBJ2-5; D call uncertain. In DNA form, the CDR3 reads TGTGCCAGCAGCTTGCGGCAGAAACAAGAGACCCAGTACTTC. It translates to CASSLRQKQETQYF.